This paragraph reports one T cell receptor (beta chain). The data were taken from a study of T cell responses to AZD1222 COVID-19 vaccine. The V end was cut by 3 bases, the J end by 10 bases, with 10 bases between. This CDR3 contains 12 residues. The method was immunoSEQ multiplex PCR; TCRdb's version includes in-frame clones alone and lacks a portion of them. The sample holds 40,000 or so clones, approximately 80% seen once. Specimen: peripheral blood, collected 28 days after the second AZD1222 dose. This chain joins TRBV12-3 or TRBV12-4 and TRBJ1-3; no firm D call. This receptor was identified in an adult who received the AZD1222 COVID-19 vaccine. The CDR3 nucleotides are TGTGCCAGCAGTTTCAGGCGGACGACCATATATTTT. Its translation is CASSFRRTTIYF.